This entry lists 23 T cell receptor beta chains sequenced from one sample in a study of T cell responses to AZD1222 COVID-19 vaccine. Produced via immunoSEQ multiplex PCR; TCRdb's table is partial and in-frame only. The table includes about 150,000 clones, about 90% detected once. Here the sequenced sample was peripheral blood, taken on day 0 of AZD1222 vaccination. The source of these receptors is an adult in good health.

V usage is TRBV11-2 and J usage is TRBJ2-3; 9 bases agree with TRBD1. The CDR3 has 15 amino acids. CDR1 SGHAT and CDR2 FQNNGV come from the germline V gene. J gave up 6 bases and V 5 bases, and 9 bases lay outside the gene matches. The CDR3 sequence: CASSTRTGATDTQYF. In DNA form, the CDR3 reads TGTGCCAGCAGCACTCGGACAGGGGCCACGGATACGCAGTATTTT.

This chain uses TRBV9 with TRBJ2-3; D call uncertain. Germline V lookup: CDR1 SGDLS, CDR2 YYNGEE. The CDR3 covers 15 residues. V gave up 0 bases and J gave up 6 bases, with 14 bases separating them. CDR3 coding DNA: TGTGCCAGCAGCGTAGGGGGTCTAGGGTCGGATACGCAGTATTTT. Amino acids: CASSVGGLGSDTQYF.

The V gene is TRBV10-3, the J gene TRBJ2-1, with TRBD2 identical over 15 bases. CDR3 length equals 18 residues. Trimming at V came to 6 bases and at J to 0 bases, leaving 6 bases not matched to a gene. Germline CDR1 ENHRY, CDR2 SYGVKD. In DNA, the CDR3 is TGTGCCATCAGCTCTCCGGGACTAGCGGGGGGCTCCTACAATGAGCAGTTCTTC. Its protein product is CAISSPGLAGGSYNEQFF.

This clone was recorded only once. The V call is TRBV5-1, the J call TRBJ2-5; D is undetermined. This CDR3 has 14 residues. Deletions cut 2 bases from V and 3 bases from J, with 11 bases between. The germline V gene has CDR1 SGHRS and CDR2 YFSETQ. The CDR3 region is CASSFGRPEETQYF. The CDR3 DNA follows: TGCGCCAGCAGCTTTGGCAGGCCAGAAGAGACCCAGTACTTC. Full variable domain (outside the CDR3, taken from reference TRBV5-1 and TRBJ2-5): KAGVTQTPRYLIKTRGQQVTLSCSPISGHRSVSWYQQTPGQGLQFLFEYFSETQRNKGNFPGRFSGRQFSNSRSEMNVSTLELGDSALYLCASSFGRPEETQYFGPGTRLLVL.

The CDR3 spells CASSDLGSNRESPLHF. In nucleotides, the CDR3 is TGTGCCAGCAGTGACCTCGGATCGAACCGGGAGTCACCCCTCCACTTT. The rearrangement uses TRBV6-1 and TRBJ1-6; D gene ambiguous. The CDR3 runs 16 residues. Germline V gene data show CDR1 as MNHNS and CDR2 as SASEGT. The germline V and J ends were trimmed by 3 bases and 10 bases, with 19 bases remaining between them.

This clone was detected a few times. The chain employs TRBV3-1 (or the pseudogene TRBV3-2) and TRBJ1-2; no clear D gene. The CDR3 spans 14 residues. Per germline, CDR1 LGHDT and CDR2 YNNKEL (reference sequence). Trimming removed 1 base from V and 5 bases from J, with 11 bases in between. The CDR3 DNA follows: TGTGCCAGCAGCCAAGTCTCCCTCTCTTATGGCTACACCTTC. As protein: CASSQVSLSYGYTF.

The CDR3 sequence is CASSGTLGYNQPQHF. CDR3 sequence (DNA): TGTGCCAGCTCGGGGACTTTAGGGTACAATCAGCCCCAGCATTTT. The rearrangement joins TRBV18 to TRBJ1-5, with D possibly being TRBD1 (5 bases). CDR3 length equals 15 residues. V lost 6 bases and J lost 3, with 15 bases in between. Germline V lookup: CDR1 KGHSH, CDR2 LQKENI.

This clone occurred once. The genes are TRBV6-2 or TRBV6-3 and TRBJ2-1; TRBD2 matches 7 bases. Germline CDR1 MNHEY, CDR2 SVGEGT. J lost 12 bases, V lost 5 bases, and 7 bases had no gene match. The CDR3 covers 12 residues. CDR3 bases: TGTGCCAGCAGTACCATAGCGGGCGGGCAGTTCTTC. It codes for CASSTIAGGQFF.

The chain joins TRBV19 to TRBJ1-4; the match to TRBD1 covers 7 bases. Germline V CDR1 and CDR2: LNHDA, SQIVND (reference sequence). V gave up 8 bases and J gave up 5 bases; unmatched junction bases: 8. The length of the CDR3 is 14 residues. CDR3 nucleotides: TGTGCCAGTTCACCGGGACAGTTAAATGAAAAACTGTTTTTT. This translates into CASSPGQLNEKLFF.

This chain's CDR3 is CASSLRTSPARNADTQYF. Here the CDR3 DNA reads TGTGCCAGCAGCCTTCGGACAAGTCCTGCTCGGAATGCAGATACGCAGTATTTT. The genes are TRBV21-1 and TRBJ2-3; TRBD1 was called by the table and not checked on the DNA. TRBV21-1 represents a pseudogene. This CDR3 has 18 residues.

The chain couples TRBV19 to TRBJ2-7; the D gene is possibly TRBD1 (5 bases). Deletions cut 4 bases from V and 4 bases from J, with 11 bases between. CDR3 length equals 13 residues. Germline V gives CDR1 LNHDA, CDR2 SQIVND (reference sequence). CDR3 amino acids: CASSTRDLYEQYF. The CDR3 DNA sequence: TGTGCCAGTAGTACCAGGGATCTTTACGAGCAGTACTTC. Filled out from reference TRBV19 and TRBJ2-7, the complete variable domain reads DGGITQSPKYLFRKEGQNVTLSCEQNLNHDAMYWYRQDPGQGLRLIYYSQIVNDFQKGDIAEGYSVSREKKESFPLTVTSAQKNPTAFYLCASSTRDLYEQYFGPGTRLTVT.

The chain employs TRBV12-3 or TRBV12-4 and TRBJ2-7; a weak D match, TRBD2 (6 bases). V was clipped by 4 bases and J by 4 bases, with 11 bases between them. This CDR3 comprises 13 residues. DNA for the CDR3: TGTGCCAGCAGTTCACCGGGACTTTACGAGCAGTACTTC. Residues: CASSSPGLYEQYF.

The CDR3, as DNA: TGTGCCAGCAGCCTAGCAACAGGGGGTAACACTGAAGCTTTCTTT. It translates to CASSLATGGNTEAFF. This rearrangement joins TRBV14 to TRBJ1-1; TRBD1 agrees at 8 bases. Germline assignment: CDR1 SGHDN and CDR2 FVKESK. After removal of 4 bases from V and 2 bases from J, the junction contained 6 bases not matched to a gene. The CDR3 sequence is 15 residues long.

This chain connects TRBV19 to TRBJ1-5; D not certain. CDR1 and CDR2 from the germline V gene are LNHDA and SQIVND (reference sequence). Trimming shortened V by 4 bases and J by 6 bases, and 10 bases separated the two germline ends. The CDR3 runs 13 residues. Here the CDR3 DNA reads TGTGCCAGTAGTACTGTGGTAGGTCAGCCCCAGCATTTT. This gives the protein CASSTVVGQPQHF.

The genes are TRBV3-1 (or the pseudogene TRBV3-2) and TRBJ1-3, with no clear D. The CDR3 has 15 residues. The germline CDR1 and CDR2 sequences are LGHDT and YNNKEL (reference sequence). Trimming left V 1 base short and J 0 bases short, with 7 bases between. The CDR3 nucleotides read TGTGCCAGCAGCCAAGCCCTTACCTCTGGAAACACCATATATTTT. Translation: CASSQALTSGNTIYF.

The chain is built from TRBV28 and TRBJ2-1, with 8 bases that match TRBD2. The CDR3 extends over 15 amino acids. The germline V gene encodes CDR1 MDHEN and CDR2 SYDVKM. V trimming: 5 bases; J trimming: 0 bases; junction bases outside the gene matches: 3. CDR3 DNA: TGTGCCAGCAGTCAACTAGCGGACTCCTACAATGAGCAGTTCTTC. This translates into CASSQLADSYNEQFF.

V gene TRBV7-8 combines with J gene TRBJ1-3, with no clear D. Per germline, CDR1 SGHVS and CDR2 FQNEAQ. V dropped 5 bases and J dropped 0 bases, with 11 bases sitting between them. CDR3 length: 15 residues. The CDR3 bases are TGTGCCAGCAGCACTACGATGGCCTCTGGAAACACCATATATTTT. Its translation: CASSTTMASGNTIYF.

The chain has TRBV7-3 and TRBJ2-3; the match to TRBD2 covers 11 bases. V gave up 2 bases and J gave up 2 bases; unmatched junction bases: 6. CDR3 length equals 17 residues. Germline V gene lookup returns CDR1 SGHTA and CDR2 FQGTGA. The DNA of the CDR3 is TGTGCCAGCAGCTTAGGAGGGACTAGCGGCCACACAGATACGCAGTATTTT. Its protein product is CASSLGGTSGHTDTQYF.

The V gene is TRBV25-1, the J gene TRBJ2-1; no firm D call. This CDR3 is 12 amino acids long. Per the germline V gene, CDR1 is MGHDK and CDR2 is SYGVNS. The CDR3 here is CACWSSYNEQFF. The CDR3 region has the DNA TGTGCTTGCTGGAGCTCCTACAATGAGCAGTTCTTC.

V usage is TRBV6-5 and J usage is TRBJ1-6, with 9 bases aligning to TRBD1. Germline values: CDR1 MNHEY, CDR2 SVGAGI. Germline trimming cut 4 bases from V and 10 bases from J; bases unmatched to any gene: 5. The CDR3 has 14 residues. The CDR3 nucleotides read TGTGCCAGCAGTTCCGGGACAGGGTTCTCACCCCTCCACTTT. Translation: CASSSGTGFSPLHF.

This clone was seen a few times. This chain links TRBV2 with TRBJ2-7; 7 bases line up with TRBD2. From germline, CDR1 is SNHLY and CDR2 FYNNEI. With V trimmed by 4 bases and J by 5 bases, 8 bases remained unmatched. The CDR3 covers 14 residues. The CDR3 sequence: CASSGTTSIHEQYF. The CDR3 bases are TGTGCCAGCAGTGGCACGACTAGCATCCACGAGCAGTACTTC.

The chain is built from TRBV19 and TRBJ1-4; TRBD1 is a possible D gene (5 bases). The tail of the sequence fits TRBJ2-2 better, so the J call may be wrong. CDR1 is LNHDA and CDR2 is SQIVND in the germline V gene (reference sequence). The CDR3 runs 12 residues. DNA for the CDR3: TGTGCCAGTAGTATAGCGGACACGGAGCTGTTTTTT. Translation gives CASSIADTELFF.

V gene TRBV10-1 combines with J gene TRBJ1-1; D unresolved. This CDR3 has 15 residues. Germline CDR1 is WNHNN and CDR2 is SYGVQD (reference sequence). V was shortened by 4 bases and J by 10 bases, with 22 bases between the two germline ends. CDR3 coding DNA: TGCGCCAGCAGTGTAGTGCGGAGATTGGCGCCGGGAGCTTTCTTT. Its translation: CASSVVRRLAPGAFF.